This passage covers 19 T cell receptor beta chains from one sample sequenced in a study of tumor-infiltrating lymphocytes in primary liver carcinoma. Each 20-30 mg portion of unsorted bulk tissue served as the source for co-extraction of RNA and DNA. Total RNA amounting to approximately 460 ng was the source from which TCR beta cDNA was made with a constant-region primer. Nested multiplex PCR, run for three rounds with slightly modified ARM-PCR, yielded TCR beta libraries. In the first two PCR rounds, TRBV1-TRBV30 forward primers were paired with a C-beta reverse primer, and each round lasted approximately 9 cycles. TCRdb re-derived calls from the multiplex PCR reads in MiXCR, one entry per CDR3 protein. The sample consists of roughly 53,000 distinct CDR3 sequences, roughly 77% of them appearing once. Source material: liver tumor tissue from sampling region 2. Described subset: tumor region T2, inferior pole. The receptors come from a man aged 35 to 55 with primary liver carcinoma and hepatitis B virus infection.

This chain connects TRBV6-6 to TRBJ2-7, with D possibly being TRBD1 or TRBD2 (5 bases each). The CDR3 covers 14 residues. V was cut by 9 bases and J by 2 bases, with 17 bases left in between. The germline gives CDR1 MNHNY, CDR2 SVGAGI (reference sequence). The CDR3 DNA reads TGTGCCAGTACTGGGACGGGTGCAGCCTACGAGCAGTACTTC. This codes for CASTGTGAAYEQYF.

Regarding this clonotype: One base away lies a much larger clone, so this may be a sequencing read error. The rearrangement uses TRBV9 and TRBJ2-1; a weak D match, TRBD1 (8 bases). CDR1 and CDR2 (germline): SGDLS, YYNGEE. This CDR3 region has 13 residues. The CDR3 nucleotides read TGTGCCAGCAACGTACAGGGGGGGGATGAGCAGTTCTTC. It translates to CASNVQGGDEQFF. The whole variable domain, remainder taken from reference TRBV9 and TRBJ2-1, is DSGVTQTPKHLITATGQRVTLRCSPRSGDLSVYWYQQSLDQGLQFLIQYYNGEERAKGNILERFSAQQFPDLHSELNLSSLELGDSALYFCASNVQGGDEQFFGPGTRLTVL.

Remarks on this clonotype: One end of the junction is discordant with germline, which a read error may explain. This chain connects TRBV5-5 to TRBJ2-3; D perhaps matches TRBD1 (6 bases). Looked up from germline, CDR1 is SGHKS and CDR2 is YYEKEE (reference sequence). The CDR3 spans 13 residues. The CDR3 DNA sequence: TGTGACAGCAGCATACCGGGCAGGGGAACGCAGTATTTT. Its translation: CDSSIPGRGTQYF.

Details on this clonotype: The CDR3 does not close with the conserved phenylalanine or tryptophan, likely indicating a read error. It is unclear where the CDR3 begins or ends on the DNA, so no DNA is shown, and the CDR3 is as TCRdb lists it. V and J are TRBV4-1 and TRBJ1-2. Germline CDR1 reads MGHRA; CDR2 reads YSYEKL. The CDR3 length is 13 residues, termini included. The CDR3 region is CASSETANYGHTS.

With respect to this clonotype: An end of the junction does not agree with germline; a read error may underlie this. The rearrangement uses TRBV11-2 and TRBJ2-7; D is unresolved. The CDR3 spans 14 residues. The V gene's germline CDR1 is SGHAT and CDR2 FQNNGV. CDR3 loop: CASSLVLPSYGQYF. The DNA of the CDR3 is TGTGCCAGCAGTTTAGTACTCCCCTCCTACGGGCAGTACTTC.

Worth noting for this clonotype: One end of the junction does not line up with germline, which may come from a read error. The V call is TRBV12-3 or TRBV12-4, the J call TRBJ1-6; D may be TRBD1 (5 bases). This CDR3 is built from 15 residues. The CDR3 nucleotides are TGCGCCAGCAGTTCCACAACAGGACGTATTTCACCCCTCCACTTT. The encoded protein is CASSSTTGRISPLHF.

With respect to this clonotype: A read error may account for a junction end that differs from germline. This chain links TRBV6-6 with TRBJ2-3, with TRBD1 matching over 7 bases. The CDR3 sequence is 15 residues long. Germline lookup yields CDR1 MNHNY and CDR2 SVGAGI (reference sequence). DNA for the CDR3: TGTGCTAGCATTCATCACAGGGGAAGCACAGATACGCAGTATTTT. Translation gives CASIHHRGSTDTQYF.

Concerning this clonotype: A junction end diverges from the germline sequence, so it may reflect a read error. This chain connects TRBV2 to TRBJ2-6; 8 bases match TRBD1. Germline V gives CDR1 SNHLY, CDR2 FYNNEI. This CDR3 comprises 15 residues. CDR3 nucleotide sequence: TGTGCCAGCAGCGGACAGGGATATGGGGCTAACGTCCTGACTTTC. Its protein is CASSGQGYGANVLTF. Supplemented by reference TRBV2 and TRBJ2-6, the full variable domain reads EPEVTQTPSHQVTQMGQEVILRCVPISNHLYFYWYRQILGQKVEFLVSFYNNEISEKSEIFDDQFSVERPDGSNFTLKIRSTKLEDSAMYFCASSGQGYGANVLTFGAGSRLTVL.

This clonotype has a single count. A much larger clone differs from this one at a single base, so this may be a read error. The chain uses TRBV7-9 and TRBJ2-7, with TRBD2 identical over 8 bases. The CDR3 is made up of 17 amino acids. Unmatched junction bases numbered 16, after V lost 7 bases and J lost 2 bases. Germline values: CDR1 SEHNR, CDR2 FQNEAQ (reference sequence). As DNA, the CDR3 is TGTGCCAGCAACTCGGCGGGAGGAGATTTCGACCCCTACGAGCAGTACTTC. Translating it yields CASNSAGGDFDPYEQYF.

The sample holds one count of this clonotype. The CDR3 does not end in the conserved phenylalanine or tryptophan, so this is likely a read error. The chain couples TRBV4-2 to TRBJ2-2, with D hard to call. The CDR3 is 13 amino acids. Germline loops: CDR1 LGHNA, CDR2 YNFKEQ. V shed 0 bases and J shed 7 bases, with 6 bases lying between them. CDR3 bases: TGTGCCAGCAGCCAAGAAACGGGCGGGGAGCTGTTTTCT. This encodes CASSQETGGELFS.

The table lists this clonotype with a count of one. One junction end disagrees with the germline gene, perhaps due to a read error. The chain is built from TRBV29-1 and TRBJ2-3; 8 nucleotides align to TRBD2. Germline-derived CDR1 and CDR2 are SQVTM and ANQGSEA. The CDR3 runs 14 residues. The CDR3 sequence is CSLERTSSEDTQYF. CDR3 bases: TGTAGCCTTGAACGGACTAGCTCGGAAGATACGCAGTATTTT.

In its sample, this clonotype was seen once. The junction does not match germline at one end; this may be a read error. This chain links TRBV10-3 with TRBJ1-2, with a weak D call TRBD1 (5 bases). There are 12 residues in the CDR3. Germline V gene lookup returns CDR1 ENHRY and CDR2 SYGVKD. As DNA, the CDR3 is TGTGCCTTCAGTACGGGGGACTATGGCTACACCTTC. Its translation is CAFSTGDYGYTF.

With regard to this clonotype: It is likely a read error, because the conserved phenylalanine at the end of the CDR3 is missing. The genes are TRBV11-2 and TRBJ2-5, with D possibly being TRBD2 (6 bases). The CDR3 extends over 16 amino acids. Germline loops: CDR1 SGHAT, CDR2 FQNNGV. Written as DNA, the CDR3 is TGTGTCAGCAGCTTAGGGAGTAGCGGCCCGGGGGAGACTCAGTACCTC. It yields the protein CVSSLGSSGPGETQYL.

In DNA form, the CDR3 reads TGTACCACCGACCTAGCGGGTCGAAATGAGCAGTTCTTC. It translates to CTTDLAGRNEQFF. This chain connects TRBV25-1 to TRBJ2-1, with TRBD2 matching over 8 bases. The CDR3 runs 13 residues. Germline values: CDR1 MGHDK, CDR2 SYGVNS. The full variable domain, rest sourced from reference TRBV25-1 and TRBJ2-1, is EADIYQTPRYLVIGTGKKITLECSQTMGHDKMYWYQQDPGMELHLIHYSYGVNSTEKGDLSSESTVSRIRTEHFPLTLESARPSHTSQYLCTTDLAGRNEQFFGPGTRLTVL.

The V and J genes are TRBV11-2 and TRBJ2-7, with D perhaps matching TRBD1 (6 bases). Deletions cut 5 bases from V and 4 bases from J, with 30 bases between. Germline assignment: CDR1 SGHAT and CDR2 FQNNGV. The CDR3 extends over 19 amino acids. The CDR3 DNA sequence: TGTGCCAGCAGCACAACACAGGGTGGACAAGTCCTTGGACTTTACGAGCAGTACTTC. Translated, it gives CASSTTQGGQVLGLYEQYF.

The chain has TRBV6-1 and TRBJ2-2; D is unclear. V was shortened by 10 bases and J by 8 bases, with 17 bases between the two germline ends. Germline V lookup: CDR1 MNHNS, CDR2 SASEGT. The CDR3 covers 13 residues. As DNA, the CDR3 is TGTGCCACCAGCGAACACGGAGCAGGGGAGCTGTTTTTT. This sequence encodes CATSEHGAGELFF.

The CDR3 DNA is TGTGCCAGCAGTTACTCGGTCAACAAGCAGTTCTTC. This gives the protein CASSYSVNKQFF. The V call is TRBV6-6, the J call TRBJ2-1; D is uncertain. The CDR3 is 12 amino acids. Trimming left V 0 bases short and J 11 bases short, with 8 bases between. Germline V lookup: CDR1 MNHNY, CDR2 SVGAGI (reference sequence).

This clonotype was seen many times. CDR3 residues: CASSIVGGEDTEAFF. CDR3 nucleotide sequence: TGTGCCAGTAGTATAGTCGGAGGGGAGGACACTGAAGCTTTCTTT. V usage is TRBV19 and J usage is TRBJ1-1; possible D gene TRBD1, 5 bases. The CDR3 length is 15 residues. Germline lookup yields CDR1 LNHDA and CDR2 SQIVND (reference sequence). Trimming stripped 1 base from V and 3 bases from J, with 12 bases between.

With regard to this clonotype: At one boundary the junction diverges from the germline segment, which might be a read error. V usage is TRBV12-3 or TRBV12-4 and J usage is TRBJ1-5, with D tentatively TRBD1 (5 bases). The CDR3 runs 14 residues. CDR3 coding DNA: TGTGCCAGCAACCTGGAAGGGGTCGATCAACCCCAGCATTTT. Its translation is CASNLEGVDQPQHF.